This T cell receptor (beta chain) was found in a study of beta chain features in type 1 diabetes. At the level of the study: When patients were set against healthy donors, age, gender and cell yields were similar. General study findings and limits: Type 1 diabetes patients had TCRB CDR3s that were shorter (moderately but significantly so) in all four CD4+ subsets. Researchers caution that PCR might favor shorter templates, equally among patients and controls. Fewer insertions but more deletions were seen at VDJ junctions in type 1 diabetes patients.

Regarding this clone: Antigen specificity is unknown.

Isolated RNA was reverse transcribed in full, so expressed TCRB transcripts were sequenced. TCRdb keeps only in-frame clones here, not all; method: immunoSEQ multiplex PCR. The sample has 600,000 or so clones, around 15% seen once; the top ten hold around 0.04%. CDR1 is GTSNPN, CDR2 SVGIG, per germline (reference sequence). The CDR3 is 13 residues long. V was clipped by 4 bases and J by 12 bases; unmatched bases: 12. This chain connects TRBV30 to TRBJ2-1; 7 nucleotides align to TRBD2. The receptor comes from a man in his late teens or twenties with type 1 diabetes. The sample comprised naive CD4+ T cells from blood. DNA for the CDR3: TGTGCCTGGATTGTTTCGGGGGGATCCGGGCAGTTCTTC. This codes for CAWIVSGGSGQFF.